Each of the 29 T cell receptor beta chains below was sequenced from the same sample in a study of identical twins. TCRdb re-called the 5' RACE reads through MiXCR, storing one row per CDR3 protein. The table includes around 470,000 distinct CDR3 sequences, approximately 15% detected once. The data also belong to a second study, concerning yellow fever vaccine responses in identical twins.

The sequenced sample consisted of CD4+ T cells sorted from blood. Receptor source: a woman aged 18 to 35 in good health.

The rearrangement joins TRBV20-1 to TRBJ2-1; 9 bases map to TRBD1. From germline, CDR1 is DFQATT and CDR2 SNEGSKA (reference sequence). The CDR3 contains 15 residues. V dropped 2 bases and J dropped 8; count of bases not matched to a gene: 10. DNA for the CDR3: TGCAGTGCTAGACTCCCGGGACAGGGATTCGATGAGCAGTTCTTC. Its protein is CSARLPGQGFDEQFF.

This clonotype was counted between two and nine times. The V gene is TRBV20-1, the J gene TRBJ1-1; the D gene is possibly TRBD1 (5 bases). The CDR3 contains 17 residues. The germline V gene encodes CDR1 DFQATT and CDR2 SNEGSKA (reference sequence). V gave up 3 bases and J gave up 3 bases, with 23 bases separating them. This chain's CDR3 is CSARFYLRGEEHTEAFF. The CDR3 bases are TGCAGTGCTAGGTTCTACCTGAGAGGGGAGGAACACACTGAAGCTTTCTTT.

The J gene is TRBJ2-1, the V gene TRBV4-3, with 11 bases matching TRBD2. The germline V gene encodes CDR1 LGHNA and CDR2 YSLEER. V lost 0 bases and J lost 3; bases outside the gene matches: 7. The CDR3 contains 18 residues. CDR3 DNA sequence: TGCGCCAGCAGCCAAGACCGGCTAGCGGGAGGAGGCTACAATGAGCAGTTCTTC. Its protein is CASSQDRLAGGGYNEQFF.

This clonotype was detected only a few times. This chain connects TRBV11-1 to TRBJ2-5; 14 bases are shared with TRBD2. Unmatched junction bases numbered 24, after V lost 5 bases and J lost 7 bases. This CDR3 region has 21 residues. CDR1 is SGHAT and CDR2 is FQDESV in the germline V gene (reference sequence). CDR3 loop: CASSLPGTSGSPQIMEGTQYF. The CDR3 DNA reads TGTGCCAGCAGCCTACCCGGGACTAGCGGGAGTCCTCAAATAATGGAGGGGACCCAGTACTTC.

In this sample, this clonotype turned up a few times. This rearrangement joins TRBV3-1 to TRBJ2-3; 12 bases fit TRBD2. V lost 1 base to trimming and J lost 0 bases; unmatched junction nucleotides: 5. The germline gives CDR1 LGHDT, CDR2 YNNKEL (reference sequence). CDR3 size: 18 residues. In DNA form, the CDR3 reads TGTGCCAGCAGCCAAGCTAGCGGGGGGGCGGTCAGCACAGATACGCAGTATTTT. It is translated as CASSQASGGAVSTDTQYF.

This clonotype has ten or more counts. V and J are TRBV6-1 and TRBJ1-5; 9 positions agree with TRBD1. The CDR3 has 16 amino acids. The V gene end was trimmed by 6 bases and the J gene end by 2 bases; junction bases not matched to a gene: 8. Looked up from germline, CDR1 is MNHNS and CDR2 is SASEGT. Written as DNA, the CDR3 is TGTGCCAGCAGCACAGGGACAGGGAAAGGCAATCAGCCCCAGCATTTT. It specifies CASSTGTGKGNQPQHF.

This clonotype was observed a few times. J is TRBJ2-7 and V is TRBV28; possible D gene TRBD2, 5 bases. This CDR3 spans 14 amino acids. The V gene lost 6 bases and the J gene lost 2 bases, with 14 bases spanning the gap. CDR1 MDHEN and CDR2 SYDVKM come from the germline V gene. In nucleotides, the CDR3 is TGTGCCAGCAGGGGTGGGGAGTTGCCCTACGAGCAGTACTTC. It is translated as CASRGGELPYEQYF.

There are a few counts of this clonotype. The chain links TRBV6-2 or TRBV6-3 to TRBJ2-7; 9 positions agree with TRBD2. Trimming took 6 bases from V and 4 from J; bases not matched to a gene: 10. Germline CDR1 is MNHEY and CDR2 is SVGEGT. The CDR3 loop spans 15 amino acids. The CDR3: CASSDPGLALYEQYF. The DNA for the CDR3 is TGTGCCAGCAGCGACCCGGGACTAGCTTTGTACGAGCAGTACTTC.

This chain connects TRBV4-2 to TRBJ1-2, with D possibly being TRBD1 (6 bases). Trimming took 1 base from V and 4 from J, leaving 13 bases between them. The CDR3 covers 15 residues. Germline CDR1 is LGHNA and CDR2 is YNFKEQ. CDR3 nucleotide sequence: TGTGCCAGCAGCCAAGGGACAGAGGATAGCTATGGCTACACCTTC. Translating gives CASSQGTEDSYGYTF.

The chain combines TRBV20-1 with TRBJ2-7; the D is unclear. This CDR3 region has 13 residues. From germline, CDR1 is DFQATT and CDR2 SNEGSKA (reference sequence). V shed 5 bases and J shed 2 bases, with 13 bases lying between them. CDR3 amino acids: CSALTAPTYEQYF. The CDR3 nucleotides are TGCAGTGCTCTAACAGCCCCTACCTACGAGCAGTACTTC.

The V call is TRBV5-1, the J call TRBJ2-2; no definite D call. V was pared by 3 bases and J by 3 bases, with 12 bases between. Germline V gives CDR1 SGHRS, CDR2 YFSETQ. This CDR3 has 15 residues. CDR3: CASSYDSPDTGELFF. CDR3 nucleotide sequence: TGCGCCAGCAGCTACGATAGCCCCGACACCGGGGAGCTGTTTTTT.

The table lists this clonotype with many counts. This sequence joins TRBV10-3 and TRBJ2-1; 7 positions agree with TRBD1. V gave up 4 bases and J gave up 3 bases; unmatched junction bases: 0. CDR3 length: 13 amino acids. Germline-derived CDR1 and CDR2 are ENHRY and SYGVKD. CDR3 sequence reads: CAISGDSYNEQFF. CDR3 sequence (DNA): TGTGCCATCAGTGGGGACAGCTACAATGAGCAGTTCTTC.

This clonotype was detected a few times. The CDR3 loop reads CASGLGYEQYF. The CDR3 nucleotides are TGTGCCAGCGGCCTTGGCTACGAGCAGTACTTC. The gene calls are TRBV25-1 and TRBJ2-7; D gene uncertain. The CDR3 loop spans 11 amino acids. Per germline, CDR1 MGHDK and CDR2 SYGVNS. The ends were cut back, 8 bases at V and 3 bases at J, with 8 bases in the middle.

This clonotype was counted ten times or more. This chain connects TRBV7-9 to TRBJ2-2; no definite D call. The CDR3 has 12 residues. CDR1 is SEHNR, CDR2 FQNEAQ, per germline (reference sequence). With 5 bases removed from V and 6 bases from J, the gap between germline ends came to 7 bases. CDR3 DNA sequence: TGTGCCAGCAGCATCCTCGCCGGGGAGCTGTTTTTT. Translation gives CASSILAGELFF. The variable domain in full, completed from reference TRBV7-9 and TRBJ2-2, reads DTGVSQNPRHKITKRGQNVTFRCDPISEHNRLYWYRQTLGQGPEFLTYFQNEAQLEKSRLLSDRFSAERPKGSFSTLEIQRTEQGDSAMYLCASSILAGELFFGEGSRLTVL.

This clonotype was counted a few times. The V and J genes are TRBV5-1 and TRBJ2-2, with 9 nucleotides matching TRBD1. The germline CDR1 and CDR2 sequences are SGHRS and YFSETQ. The CDR3 spans 16 residues. J was trimmed by 1 base and V by 4 bases; bases with no gene match: 5. The CDR3 here is CASSPGQGLNTGELFF. The CDR3 region has the DNA TGCGCCAGCAGCCCAGGACAGGGGTTGAACACCGGGGAGCTGTTTTTT.

This clonotype was detected a few times. The rearrangement joins TRBV6-1 to TRBJ1-1; D gene ambiguous. Germline CDR1 and CDR2: MNHNS and SASEGT. Trimming took 2 bases from V and 11 from J, leaving 18 bases between them. The CDR3 consists of 14 residues. This CDR3 reads CASSEQSAFDRAFF. CDR3 DNA: TGTGCCAGCAGTGAACAGAGTGCCTTCGATCGGGCTTTCTTT.

This clonotype was recorded a few times. The chain is built from TRBV20-1 and TRBJ2-3; D perhaps matches TRBD2 (6 bases). The CDR3 extends over 15 amino acids. V lost 0 bases, J lost 1 base, and 11 bases lay in between. CDR1 is DFQATT and CDR2 is SNEGSKA in the germline V gene (reference sequence). The DNA of the CDR3 is TGCAGTGCTAGAGAGTCGGGAGAAGGCACAGATACGCAGTATTTT. This translates into CSARESGEGTDTQYF.

This clonotype has only a few counts. The chain carries TRBV7-2 and TRBJ2-3; D unresolved. This CDR3 region has 13 residues. Trimming stripped 7 bases from V and 1 base from J, with 9 bases between. The germline V gene encodes CDR1 SGHTA and CDR2 FQGNSA. The CDR3, as DNA: TGTGCCAGCACCCCACTTGGCACAGATACGCAGTATTTT. Translated, it gives CASTPLGTDTQYF.

The chain combines TRBV25-1 with TRBJ2-2; no definite D call. This CDR3 has 18 amino acids. Germline assignment: CDR1 MGHDK and CDR2 SYGVNS. Trimming pared 3 bases from V and 1 base from J, leaving 18 bases between. CDR3 region: CASSDSFGQTVNTGELFF. The CDR3 DNA follows: TGTGCCAGCAGTGATAGTTTTGGCCAGACGGTGAACACCGGGGAGCTGTTTTTT.

The sample holds many counts of this clonotype. V is TRBV7-2 and J is TRBJ1-2; 8 bases are shared with TRBD1. Germline V gene sequence: CDR1 SGHTA, CDR2 FQGNSA. After removal of 4 bases from V and 3 bases from J, the junction contained 1 base not matched to a gene. The CDR3 covers 13 residues. As DNA, the CDR3 is TGTGCCAGCAGCTCGGACAGGGACTATGGCTACACCTTC. It translates to CASSSDRDYGYTF.

As DNA, the CDR3 is TGTGCCAGCAGCTCCCTAGCGGGAGGTGAGCAGTTCTTC. Protein sequence: CASSSLAGGEQFF. This chain joins TRBV7-9 and TRBJ2-1, with 11 positions matching TRBD2. V lost 4 bases and J lost 9; bases outside the gene matches: 2. The CDR3 contains 13 residues. Germline CDR1 reads SEHNR; CDR2 reads FQNEAQ (reference sequence).

The chain has TRBV11-3 and TRBJ2-1; D remains unclear. Germline V gene sequence: CDR1 SGHNT, CDR2 YENEEA. Trimming left V 1 base short and J 9 bases short, with 10 bases between. This CDR3 has 13 amino acids. DNA of the CDR3: TGTGCCAGCAGCTTAGTTCCGGACGGTGAGCAGTTCTTC. This codes for CASSLVPDGEQFF.

This clonotype has just a few counts. This chain uses TRBV10-3 with TRBJ2-1; TRBD2 aligns across 10 bases. The CDR3 consists of 16 residues. With 0 bases clipped from V and 5 bases from J, the junction kept 4 bases outside the gene matches. Germline assignment: CDR1 ENHRY and CDR2 SYGVKD. This CDR3 is CAISESSGGAHNEQFF. The CDR3 nucleotides read TGTGCCATCAGTGAGTCCAGCGGGGGGGCTCACAATGAGCAGTTCTTC.

In its sample, this clonotype was seen a few times. The chain is built from TRBV5-1 and TRBJ2-5, with 7 bases identical to TRBD1. The V gene's germline CDR1 is SGHRS and CDR2 YFSETQ. The ends lost 5 bases at V and 1 base at J; junction bases unmatched: 8. The CDR3 is 15 residues long. The CDR3 sequence: CASSLRGSRQETQYF. CDR3 sequence (DNA): TGCGCCAGCAGTCTCAGGGGGAGCCGCCAAGAGACCCAGTACTTC.

A few counts support this clonotype. The CDR3 here is CASSLTAATYEQYF. The DNA for the CDR3 is TGCGCCAGCAGCTTGACGGCAGCTACCTACGAGCAGTACTTC. The chain combines TRBV5-1 with TRBJ2-7; no reliable D call. The CDR3 covers 14 residues. Trimming cost V 1 base and J 2 bases, with 10 bases left between them. Germline V gene data show CDR1 as SGHRS and CDR2 as YFSETQ.

The CDR3 loop is CASSPGQGQTQYF. The CDR3 bases are TGTGCCAGCAGCCCGGGACAGGGCCAGACCCAGTACTTC. The chain recombines TRBV7-3 with TRBJ2-5; 9 bases line up with TRBD1. The V gene end was trimmed by 5 bases and the J gene end by 6 bases; junction bases not matched to a gene: 4. The V gene's germline CDR1 is SGHTA and CDR2 FQGTGA. The CDR3 runs to 13 residues.

The CDR3 loop is CASSYFRTGNQPQHF. Written as DNA, the CDR3 is TGTGCCAGCAGTTACTTTCGGACGGGCAATCAGCCCCAGCATTTT. This chain links TRBV6-5 with TRBJ1-5; D is uncertain. The CDR3 sequence is 15 residues long. The germline V gene encodes CDR1 MNHEY and CDR2 SVGAGI. V lost 1 base to trimming and J lost 2 bases, with 9 bases between them.

This clonotype was picked up a small number of times. The V gene is TRBV5-1, the J gene TRBJ2-5; 14 nucleotides align to TRBD2. The V segment lost 4 bases and the J segment 4 bases; nucleotides outside the gene matches: 9. The CDR3 is 17 residues long. CDR1 is SGHRS, CDR2 YFSETQ, per germline. The CDR3 region is CASSPGTSGGRVETQYF. CDR3 coding DNA: TGCGCCAGCAGCCCAGGGACTAGCGGGGGACGGGTAGAGACCCAGTACTTC.

The chain joins TRBV15 to TRBJ1-1, with no clear D. Germline V CDR1 and CDR2: LNHNV, YYDKDF (reference sequence). The CDR3 length is 14 residues. The V gene lost 0 bases and the J gene lost 5 bases, with 10 bases spanning the gap. As DNA, the CDR3 is TGTGCCACCAGCAGAGATATCGCGGGGACTGAAGCTTTCTTT. Protein sequence: CATSRDIAGTEAFF.